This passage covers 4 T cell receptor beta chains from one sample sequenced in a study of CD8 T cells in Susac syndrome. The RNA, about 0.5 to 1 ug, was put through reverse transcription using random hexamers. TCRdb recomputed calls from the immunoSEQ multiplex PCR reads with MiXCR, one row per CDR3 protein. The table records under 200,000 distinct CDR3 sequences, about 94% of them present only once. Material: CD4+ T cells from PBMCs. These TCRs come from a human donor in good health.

The CDR3 nucleotides read TGCAGTGCTAGTGGACAGGGGGATGTAGACGAGCAGTACTTC. Its translation: CSASGQGDVDEQYF. The rearrangement links TRBV20-1 to TRBJ2-7; 10 bases are a match to TRBD1. Germline CDR1 reads DFQATT; CDR2 reads SNEGSKA (reference sequence). The V gene end was trimmed by 3 bases and the J gene end by 5 bases; junction bases not matched to a gene: 7. This CDR3 contains 14 residues.

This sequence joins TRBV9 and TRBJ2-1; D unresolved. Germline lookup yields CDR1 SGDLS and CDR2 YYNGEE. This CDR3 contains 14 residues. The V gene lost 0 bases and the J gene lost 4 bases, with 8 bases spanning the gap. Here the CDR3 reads CASSVGPDYNEQFF. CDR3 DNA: TGTGCCAGCAGCGTAGGTCCAGATTACAATGAGCAGTTCTTC.

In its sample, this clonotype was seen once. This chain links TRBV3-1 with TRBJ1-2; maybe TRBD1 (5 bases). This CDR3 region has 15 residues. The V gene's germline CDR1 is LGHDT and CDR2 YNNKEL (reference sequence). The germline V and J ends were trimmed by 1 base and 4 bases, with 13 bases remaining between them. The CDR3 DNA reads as TGTGCCAGCAGCCAAGGACGAGGGGCGAGCTATGGCTACACCTTC. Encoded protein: CASSQGRGASYGYTF.

CDR3 sequence reads: CASRAQGMNTEAFF. The DNA of the CDR3 is TGTGCCAGCAGAGCACAGGGCATGAACACTGAAGCTTTCTTT. The chain uses TRBV25-1 and TRBJ1-1; D perhaps matches TRBD1 (6 bases). This CDR3 has 14 residues. The germline V gene encodes CDR1 MGHDK and CDR2 SYGVNS. V was pared by 6 bases and J by 0 bases, with 11 bases between.